Listed below are T cell receptor beta chains from one sample, sequenced in a study of T cell changes during pregnancy in multiple sclerosis. TCRdb's copy holds only in-frame clones and misses some; the assay was immunoSEQ multiplex PCR. The data hold around 40,000 clones, with approximately 92% observed a single time. The starting material was CD8+ T cells from peripheral blood mononuclear cells, obtained before pregnancy. The source is a female donor with multiple sclerosis, enrolled in a pregnancy study. The CDR3 runs from the conserved cysteine through the conserved F or W. The D gene is left open where the match is weak. A row's size may be missing; if present it is once, few, many or a size class.

TRBJ2-7,.,.,TRBV5-4,CASSIGQSYEQYF,TGTGCCAGCAGCATTGGACAGTCCTACGAGCAGTACTTC
TRBJ2-7,.,.,TRBV18,CASSPQFDSYEQYF,TGTGCCAGCTCACCGCAGTTCGATTCCTACGAGCAGTACTTC
TRBJ1-5,.,.,TRBV7-2,CASSLAGVGSLSNQPQHF,TGTGCCAGCAGCTTAGCCGGGGTTGGGAGCCTTAGCAATCAGCCCCAGCATTTT
TRBJ1-1,.,.,TRBV27,CASSLRLKGDTEAFF,TGTGCCAGCAGTTTACGTCTGAAGGGGGACACTGAAGCTTTCTTT
TRBJ2-1,.,.,TRBV12-2,CASRLDSRGGYNEQFF,TGTGCAAGTCGCTTAGATTCACGGGGGGGCTACAATGAGCAGTTCTTC
TRBJ1-6,.,.,TRBV27,CASSLFRGDSPLHF,TGTGCCAGCAGTTTATTTCGGGGAGATTCACCCCTCCACTTT
TRBJ2-7,TRBD1,once,TRBV4-1,CASSQETGGVYEQYF,TGCGCCAGCAGCCAAGAGACAGGGGGGGTTTACGAGCAGTACTTC
TRBJ2-2,.,.,TRBV9,CASSLNPNNNGELFF,TGTGCCAGCAGCCTCAACCCGAATAACAACGGGGAGCTGTTTTTT
TRBJ2-7,.,.,TRBV27,CASSLSGQGGYEQYF,TGTGCCAGCAGTTTATCCGGGCAGGGAGGTTACGAGCAGTACTTC
TRBJ1-1,TRBD1,.,TRBV5-1,CASSRPGTVTNTEAFF,TGCGCCAGCAGCCGTCCCGGGACAGTGACGAACACTGAAGCTTTCTTT
TRBJ1-2,.,.,TRBV7-9,CASSLGWGDQGYTF,TGTGCCAGCAGCTTGGGGTGGGGGGATCAAGGCTACACCTTC
TRBJ2-2,.,.,TRBV10-3,CATRDRLVPNTGELFF,TGTGCCACCCGAGACAGGTTGGTCCCGAACACCGGGGAGCTGTTTTTT
TRBJ2-7,.,.,TRBV5-3,CARSCNHQGVGGSYEQYF,TGTGCCAGAAGCTGCAACCACCAGGGTGTAGGCGGCTCCTACGAGCAGTACTTC
TRBJ2-7,.,.,TRBV10-3,CAISDSLAGGVSTYEQYF,TGTGCCATCAGTGATTCCCTCGCCGGAGGGGTAAGTACCTACGAGCAGTACTTC
TRBJ2-1,.,.,TRBV28,CASSLSGYYNEQFF,TGTGCCAGCAGTTTGAGCGGGTACTACAATGAGCAGTTCTTC
TRBJ2-7,TRBD1,once,TRBV6-5,CASTPGGPSYEQYF,TGTGCCAGCACCCCAGGGGGCCCATCCTACGAGCAGTACTTC
TRBJ1-1,.,.,TRBV29-1,CSVALAGFKVSTEAFF,TGCAGCGTTGCCCTTGCAGGATTTAAGGTTAGCACTGAAGCTTTCTTT
TRBJ2-3,TRBD1,.,TRBV7-9,CASSGGYRGESTDTQYF,TGTGCCAGCAGCGGGGGGTACAGGGGGGAGAGCACAGATACGCAGTATTTT
TRBJ1-5,.,.,TRBV19,CASSYTGIGRQPQHF,TGTGCCAGTAGTTACACAGGGATTGGGCGACAGCCCCAGCATTTT
TRBJ2-2,.,.,TRBV19,CASSDSRELFF,TGTGCCAGTAGTGACAGCAGGGAGCTGTTTTTT
TRBJ2-1,TRBD2,.,TRBV27,CAPGREASYNEQFF,TGTGCCCCAGGGCGGGAGGCCTCCTACAATGAGCAGTTCTTC
TRBJ2-5,TRBD1,once,TRBV7-3,CASSLTGTGGDRTQYF,TGTGCCAGCAGCCTCACCGGGACAGGGGGCGATCGGACCCAGTACTTC
TRBJ1-3,.,.,TRBV2,CASSGRTVRNTIYF,TGTGCCAGCAGTGGTAGGACAGTCAGAAACACCATATATTTT
TRBJ1-2,TRBD1,once,TRBV30,CAWSMGTGGGYTF,TGTGCCTGGAGTATGGGGACAGGGGGCGGCTACACCTTC
TRBJ1-5,TRBD1,.,TRBV15,CATSSTGNSNQPQHF,TGTGCCACCAGCTCGACAGGGAATAGCAATCAGCCCCAGCATTTT
TRBJ2-7,.,.,TRBV5-5,CASSLVGDYEQYF,TGTGCCAGCAGCTTAGTCGGAGACTACGAGCAGTACTTC
TRBJ1-6,.,.,TRBV19,CASRTDNSPLHF,TGTGCCAGTCGCACAGATAATTCACCCCTCCACTTT
TRBJ2-3,TRBD2,.,TRBV7-3,CASSWTSGGRDTQYF,TGTGCCAGCAGTTGGACTAGCGGGGGTAGGGATACGCAGTATTTT
TRBJ1-5,TRBD1,.,TRBV15,CATSSRGAQPQHF,TGTGCCACCAGCAGCAGGGGGGCTCAGCCCCAGCATTTT
TRBJ2-3,TRBD1,once,TRBV5-5,CASSTQTGVTDTQYF,TGTGCCAGCAGCACCCAGACAGGGGTGACAGATACGCAGTATTTT
TRBJ1-2,TRBD1,.,TRBV10-3,CAIPTRTGDDGYTF,TGTGCCATCCCGACTAGGACAGGGGACGATGGCTACACCTTC
TRBJ2-1,TRBD2,.,TRBV7-9,CASSPAGARRGGNNEQFF,TGTGCCAGCAGCCCCGCGGGGGCTCGGCGGGGGGGAAACAATGAGCAGTTCTTC
TRBJ1-5,.,once,TRBV28,CASSLPPGPHQPQHF,TGTGCCAGCAGTTTACCCCCAGGGCCCCATCAGCCCCAGCATTTT
TRBJ2-5,TRBD2,once,TRBV29-1,CSATGTSGGEGRETQYF,TGCAGCGCCACCGGGACTAGCGGGGGGGAGGGGCGTGAGACCCAGTACTTC
TRBJ1-6,.,.,TRBV4-2,CASSHGRGRFHF,TGTGCCAGCAGCCACGGCCGAGGGCGCTTCCACTTT
TRBJ2-7,.,.,TRBV7-9,CASSSSGDREQYF,TGTGCCAGCAGCTCGTCAGGGGACCGGGAGCAGTACTTC
TRBJ2-7,TRBD1,.,TRBV28,CASSSDRARGEQYF,TGTGCCAGCAGTTCCGACAGGGCAAGGGGCGAGCAGTACTTC
TRBJ2-3,.,.,TRBV5-6,CASSLSPGGDTQYF,TGTGCCAGCAGCTTGTCTCCCGGCGGGGATACGCAGTATTTT
TRBJ2-1,TRBD2,.,TRBV19,CARKGTSGKLQAGFGYNEQFF,TGTGCCAGAAAGGGGACTAGCGGGAAGCTCCAGGCCGGGTTCGGTTACAATGAGCAGTTCTTC
TRBJ2-7,TRBD2,.,TRBV4-2,CASSQRLAGDLDEQYF,TGTGCCAGCAGCCAACGGCTAGCGGGGGATTTGGACGAGCAGTACTTC